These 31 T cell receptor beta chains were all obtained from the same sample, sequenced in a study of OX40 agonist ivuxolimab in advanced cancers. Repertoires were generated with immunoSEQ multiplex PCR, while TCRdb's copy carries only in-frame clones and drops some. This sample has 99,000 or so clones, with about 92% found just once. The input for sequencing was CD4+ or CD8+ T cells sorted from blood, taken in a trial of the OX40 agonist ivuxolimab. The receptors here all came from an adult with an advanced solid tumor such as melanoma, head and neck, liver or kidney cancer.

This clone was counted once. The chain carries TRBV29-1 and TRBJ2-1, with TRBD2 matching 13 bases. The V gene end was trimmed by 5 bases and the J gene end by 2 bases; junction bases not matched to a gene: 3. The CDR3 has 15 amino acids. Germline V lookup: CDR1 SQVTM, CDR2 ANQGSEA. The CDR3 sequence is CSVKGLAGTYNEQFF. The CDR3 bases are TGCAGCGTTAAGGGACTAGCGGGAACCTACAATGAGCAGTTCTTC.

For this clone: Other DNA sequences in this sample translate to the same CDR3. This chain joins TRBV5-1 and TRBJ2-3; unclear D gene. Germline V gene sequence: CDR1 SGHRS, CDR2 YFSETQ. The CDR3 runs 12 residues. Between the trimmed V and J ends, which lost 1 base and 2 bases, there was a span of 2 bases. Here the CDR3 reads CASSLNTDTQYF. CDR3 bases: TGCGCCAGCAGCTTGAACACAGATACGCAGTATTTT.

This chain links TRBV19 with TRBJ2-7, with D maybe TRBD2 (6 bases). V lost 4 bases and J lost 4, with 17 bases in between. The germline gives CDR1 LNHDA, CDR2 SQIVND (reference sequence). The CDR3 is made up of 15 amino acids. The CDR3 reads CASSTRRGDPYEQYV. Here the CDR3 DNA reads TGTGCCAGTAGTACCCGGCGGGGAGACCCTTACGAGCAGTACGTC.

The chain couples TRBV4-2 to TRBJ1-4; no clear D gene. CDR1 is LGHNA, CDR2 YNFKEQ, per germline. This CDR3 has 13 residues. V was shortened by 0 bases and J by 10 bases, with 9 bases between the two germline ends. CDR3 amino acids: CASSQDWFGKLFF. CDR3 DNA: TGTGCCAGCAGCCAAGATTGGTTTGGAAAACTGTTTTTT.

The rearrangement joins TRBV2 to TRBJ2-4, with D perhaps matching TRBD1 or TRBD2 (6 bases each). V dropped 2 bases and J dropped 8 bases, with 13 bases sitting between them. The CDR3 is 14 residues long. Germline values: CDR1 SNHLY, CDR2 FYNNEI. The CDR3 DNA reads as TGTGCCAGCAGTGAAATATCTAGGGGGGACATTCAGTACTTC. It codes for CASSEISRGDIQYF.

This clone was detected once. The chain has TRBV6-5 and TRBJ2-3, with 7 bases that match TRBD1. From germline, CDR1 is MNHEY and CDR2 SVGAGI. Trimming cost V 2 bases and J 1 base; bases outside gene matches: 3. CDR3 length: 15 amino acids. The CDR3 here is CASSYPGQGTDTQYF. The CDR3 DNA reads TGTGCCAGCAGTTACCCAGGACAGGGCACAGATACGCAGTATTTT.

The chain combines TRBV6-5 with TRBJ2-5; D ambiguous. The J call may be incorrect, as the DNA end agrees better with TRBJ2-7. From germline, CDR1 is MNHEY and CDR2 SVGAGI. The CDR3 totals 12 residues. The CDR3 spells CASRALGSEQYF. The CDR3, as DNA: TGTGCCAGCAGAGCCCTAGGTTCCGAGCAGTACTTC.

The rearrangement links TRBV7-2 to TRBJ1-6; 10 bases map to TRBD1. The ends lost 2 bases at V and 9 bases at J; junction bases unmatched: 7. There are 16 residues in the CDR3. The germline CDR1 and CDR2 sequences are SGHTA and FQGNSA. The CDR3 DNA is TGTGCCAGCAGCTTAACACCGGGACAGGGGACTTCACCCCTCCACTTT. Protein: CASSLTPGQGTSPLHF.

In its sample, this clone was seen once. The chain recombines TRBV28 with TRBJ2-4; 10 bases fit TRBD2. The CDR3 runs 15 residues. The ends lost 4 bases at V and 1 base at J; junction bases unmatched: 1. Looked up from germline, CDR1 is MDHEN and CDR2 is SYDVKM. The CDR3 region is CASSYSGGAKNIQYF. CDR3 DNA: TGTGCCAGCAGTTATAGCGGGGGGGCCAAAAACATTCAGTACTTC.

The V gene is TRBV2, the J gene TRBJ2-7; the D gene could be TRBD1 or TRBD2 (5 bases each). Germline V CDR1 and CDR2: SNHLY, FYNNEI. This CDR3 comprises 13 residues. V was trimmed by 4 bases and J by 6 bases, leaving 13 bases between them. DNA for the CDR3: TGTGCCAGCAGTGCGTACGAGGGGACCGAGCAGTACGTC. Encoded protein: CASSAYEGTEQYV.

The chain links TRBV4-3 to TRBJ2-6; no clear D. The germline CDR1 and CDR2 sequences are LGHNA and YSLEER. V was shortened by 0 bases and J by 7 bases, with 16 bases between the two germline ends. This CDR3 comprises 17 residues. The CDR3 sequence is CASSQEWSGSGANVLTF. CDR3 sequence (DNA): TGCGCCAGCAGCCAAGAATGGAGTGGGTCCGGTGCCAACGTCCTGACTTTC.

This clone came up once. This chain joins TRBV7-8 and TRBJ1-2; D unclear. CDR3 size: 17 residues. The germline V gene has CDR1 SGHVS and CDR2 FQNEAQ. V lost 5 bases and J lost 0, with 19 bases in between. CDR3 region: CASSLLSGRRPNYGYTF. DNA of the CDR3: TGTGCCAGCAGCCTACTTTCAGGCAGGCGGCCTAACTATGGCTACACCTTC.

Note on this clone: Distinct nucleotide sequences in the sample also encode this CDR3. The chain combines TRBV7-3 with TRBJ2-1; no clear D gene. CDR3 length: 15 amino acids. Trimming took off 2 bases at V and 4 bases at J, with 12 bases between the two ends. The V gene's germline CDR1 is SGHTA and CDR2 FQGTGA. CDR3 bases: TGTGCCAGCAGCTTACGGCAGACCCTGTACAATGAGCAGTTCTTC. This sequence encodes CASSLRQTLYNEQFF. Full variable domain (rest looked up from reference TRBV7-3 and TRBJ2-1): GAGVSQTPSNKVTEKGKYVELRCDPISGHTALYWYRQSLGQGPEFLIYFQGTGAADDSGLPNDRFFAVRPEGSVSTLKIQRTERGDSAVYLCASSLRQTLYNEQFFGPGTRLTVL.

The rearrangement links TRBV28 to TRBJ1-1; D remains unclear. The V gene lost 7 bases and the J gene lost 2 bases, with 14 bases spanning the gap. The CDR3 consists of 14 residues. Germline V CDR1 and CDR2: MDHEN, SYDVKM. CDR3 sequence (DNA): TGTGCCAGCATTAAAGCTGCGATCAACACTGAAGCTTTCTTT. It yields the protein CASIKAAINTEAFF.

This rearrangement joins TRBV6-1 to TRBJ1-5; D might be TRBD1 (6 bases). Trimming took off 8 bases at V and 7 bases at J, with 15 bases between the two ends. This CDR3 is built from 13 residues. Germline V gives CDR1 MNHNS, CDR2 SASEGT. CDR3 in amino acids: CASRPPGGQPQHF. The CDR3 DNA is TGTGCCAGCCGACCGCCCGGGGGCCAGCCCCAGCATTTT.

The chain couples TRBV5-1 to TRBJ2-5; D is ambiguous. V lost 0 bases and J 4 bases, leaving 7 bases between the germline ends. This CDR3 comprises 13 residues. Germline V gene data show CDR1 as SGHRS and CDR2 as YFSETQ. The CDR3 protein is CASSLDWRETQYF. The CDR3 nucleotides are TGCGCCAGCAGCTTGGACTGGAGAGAGACCCAGTACTTC.

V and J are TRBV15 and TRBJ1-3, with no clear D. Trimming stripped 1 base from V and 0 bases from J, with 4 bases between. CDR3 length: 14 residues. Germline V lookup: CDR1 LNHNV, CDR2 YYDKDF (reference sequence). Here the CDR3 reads CATSRGPSGNTIYF. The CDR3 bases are TGTGCCACCAGCAGAGGTCCCTCTGGAAACACCATATATTTT. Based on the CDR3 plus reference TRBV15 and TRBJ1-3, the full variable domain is DAMVIQNPRYQVTQFGKPVTLSCSQTLNHNVMYWYQQKSSQAPKLLFHYYDKDFNNEADTPDNFQSRRPNTSFCFLDIRSPGLGDTAMYLCATSRGPSGNTIYFGEGSWLTVV.

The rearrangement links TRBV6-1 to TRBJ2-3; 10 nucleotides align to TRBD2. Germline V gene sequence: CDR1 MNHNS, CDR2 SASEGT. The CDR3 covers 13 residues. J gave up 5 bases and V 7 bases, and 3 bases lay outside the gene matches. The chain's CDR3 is CASTLAGEDTQYF. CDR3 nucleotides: TGTGCCAGCACGCTAGCGGGGGAAGATACGCAGTATTTT.

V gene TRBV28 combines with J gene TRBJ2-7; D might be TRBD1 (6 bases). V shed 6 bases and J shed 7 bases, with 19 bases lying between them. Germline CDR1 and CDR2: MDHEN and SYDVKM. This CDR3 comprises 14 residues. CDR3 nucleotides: TGTGCCAGCAGGCCCACATCCAGGGGTGGGGAGCAGTACTTC. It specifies CASRPTSRGGEQYF.

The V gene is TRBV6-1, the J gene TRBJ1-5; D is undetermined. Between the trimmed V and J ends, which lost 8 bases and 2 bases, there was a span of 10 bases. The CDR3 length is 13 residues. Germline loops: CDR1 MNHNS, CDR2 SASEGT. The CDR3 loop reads CASEMVGNQPQHF. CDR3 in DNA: TGTGCCAGCGAAATGGTCGGCAATCAGCCCCAGCATTTT.

CDR3 DNA: TGTGCCAGCAAAAGATATTACGGGGGGGCGGACACCGGGGAGCTGTTTTTT. Its translation: CASKRYYGGADTGELFF. V is TRBV28 and J is TRBJ2-2; 8 positions agree with TRBD2. V lost 7 bases to trimming and J lost 3 bases; unmatched junction nucleotides: 13. CDR3 length equals 17 residues. Germline V CDR1 and CDR2: MDHEN, SYDVKM.

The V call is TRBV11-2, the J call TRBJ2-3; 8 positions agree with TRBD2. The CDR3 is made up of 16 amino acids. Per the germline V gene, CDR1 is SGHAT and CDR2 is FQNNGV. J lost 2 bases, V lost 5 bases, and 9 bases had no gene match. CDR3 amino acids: CASSRGGQGYTDTQYF. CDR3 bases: TGTGCCAGCAGCCGGGGGGGTCAGGGCTACACAGATACGCAGTATTTT. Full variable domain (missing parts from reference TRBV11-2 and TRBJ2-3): EAGVAQSPRYKIIEKRQSVAFWCNPISGHATLYWYQQILGQGPKLLIQFQNNGVVDDSQLPKDRFSAERLKGVDSTLKIQPAKLEDSAVYLCASSRGGQGYTDTQYFGPGTRLTVL.

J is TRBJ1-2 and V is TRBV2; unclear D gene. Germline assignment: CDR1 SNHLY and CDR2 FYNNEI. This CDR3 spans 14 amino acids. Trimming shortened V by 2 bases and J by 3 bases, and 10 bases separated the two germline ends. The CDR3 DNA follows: TGTGCCAGCAGTGAAATAGTCAGACACTATGGCTACACCTTC. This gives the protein CASSEIVRHYGYTF.

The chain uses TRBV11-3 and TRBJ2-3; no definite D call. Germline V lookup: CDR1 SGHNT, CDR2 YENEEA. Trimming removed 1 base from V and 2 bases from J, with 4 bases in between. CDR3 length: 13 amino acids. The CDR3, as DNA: TGTGCCAGCAGCTTAGCGCCCACAGATACGCAGTATTTT. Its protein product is CASSLAPTDTQYF.

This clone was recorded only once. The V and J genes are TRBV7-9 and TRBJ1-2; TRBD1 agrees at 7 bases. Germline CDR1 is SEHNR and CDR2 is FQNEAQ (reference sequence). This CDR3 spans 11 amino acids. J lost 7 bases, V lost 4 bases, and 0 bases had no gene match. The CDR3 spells CASSYRGGYTF. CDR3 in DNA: TGTGCCAGCAGCTACAGGGGTGGCTACACCTTC.

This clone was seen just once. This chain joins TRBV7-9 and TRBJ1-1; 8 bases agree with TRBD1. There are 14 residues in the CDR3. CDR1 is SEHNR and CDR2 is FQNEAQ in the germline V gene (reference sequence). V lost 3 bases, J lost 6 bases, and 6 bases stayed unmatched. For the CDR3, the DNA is TGTGCCAGCAGCTTGCAGGGGGCTGACGCTGAAGCTTTCTTT. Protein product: CASSLQGADAEAFF.

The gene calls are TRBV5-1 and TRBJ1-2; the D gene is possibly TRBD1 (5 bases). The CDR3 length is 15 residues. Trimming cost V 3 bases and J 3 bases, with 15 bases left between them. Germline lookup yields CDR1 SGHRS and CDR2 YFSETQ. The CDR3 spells CASSYGGDADYGYTF. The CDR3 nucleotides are TGCGCCAGCAGCTACGGCGGGGACGCCGACTATGGCTACACCTTC.

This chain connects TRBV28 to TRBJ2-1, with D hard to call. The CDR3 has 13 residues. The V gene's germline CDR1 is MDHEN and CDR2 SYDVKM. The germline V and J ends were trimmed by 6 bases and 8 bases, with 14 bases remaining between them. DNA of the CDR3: TGTGCCAGCAGGCTCGCAGGTGGGGATGAGCAGTTCTTC. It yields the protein CASRLAGGDEQFF.

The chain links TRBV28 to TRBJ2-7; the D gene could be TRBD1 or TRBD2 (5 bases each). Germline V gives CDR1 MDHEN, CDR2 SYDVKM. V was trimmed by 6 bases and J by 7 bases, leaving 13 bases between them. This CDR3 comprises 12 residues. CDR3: CASRGRRGEQYF. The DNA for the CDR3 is TGTGCCAGCAGGGGGCGTCGCGGGGAGCAGTACTTC.

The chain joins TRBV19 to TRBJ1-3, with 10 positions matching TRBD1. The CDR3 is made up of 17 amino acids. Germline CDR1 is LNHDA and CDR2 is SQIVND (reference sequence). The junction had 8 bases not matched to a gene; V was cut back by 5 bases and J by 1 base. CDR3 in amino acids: CASSPRQGASSGNTIYF. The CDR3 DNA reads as TGTGCCAGTAGTCCGCGACAGGGGGCCTCGTCTGGAAACACCATATATTTT.

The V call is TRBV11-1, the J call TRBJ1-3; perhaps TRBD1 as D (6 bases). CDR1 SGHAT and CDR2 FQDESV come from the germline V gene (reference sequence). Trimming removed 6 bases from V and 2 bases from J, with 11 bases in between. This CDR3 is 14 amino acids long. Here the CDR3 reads CASRLGAAGNTIYF. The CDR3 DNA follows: TGTGCCAGCAGGCTGGGGGCGGCTGGAAACACCATATATTTT.